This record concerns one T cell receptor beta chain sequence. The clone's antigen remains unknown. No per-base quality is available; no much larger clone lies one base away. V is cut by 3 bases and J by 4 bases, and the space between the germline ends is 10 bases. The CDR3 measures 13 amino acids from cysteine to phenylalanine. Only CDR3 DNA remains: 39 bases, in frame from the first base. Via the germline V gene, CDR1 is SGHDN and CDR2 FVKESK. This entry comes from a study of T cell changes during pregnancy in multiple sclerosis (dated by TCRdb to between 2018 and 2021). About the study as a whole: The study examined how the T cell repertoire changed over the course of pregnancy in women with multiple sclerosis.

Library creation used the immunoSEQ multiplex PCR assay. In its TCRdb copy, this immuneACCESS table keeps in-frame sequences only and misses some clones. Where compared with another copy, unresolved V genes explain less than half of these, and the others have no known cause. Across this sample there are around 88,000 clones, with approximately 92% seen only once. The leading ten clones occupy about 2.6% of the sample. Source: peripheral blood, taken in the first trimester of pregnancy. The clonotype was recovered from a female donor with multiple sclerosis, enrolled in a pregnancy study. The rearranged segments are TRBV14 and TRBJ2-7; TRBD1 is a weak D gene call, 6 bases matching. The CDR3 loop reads CASSQETGYEQYF. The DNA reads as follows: TGTGCCAGCAGCCAGGAGACAGGTTACGAGCAGTACTTC.